This entry lists 8 T cell receptor beta chains sequenced from one sample in a study of blood T cell repertoires in COVID-19. Libraries were prepared by immunoSEQ multiplex PCR; TCRdb keeps only in-frame clonotypes and omits some of them. Among 75,000 or so clones, around 90% were seen once, and the ten largest hold about 7%. The specimen was peripheral blood. These receptors were taken from a man in his 70s with acute or convalescent COVID-19.

CDR3: CASSLMSGGRGDTQYF. In DNA form, the CDR3 reads TGTGCCAGCAGCTTAATGAGCGGGGGTAGGGGAGATACGCAGTATTTT. The V gene is TRBV7-2, the J gene TRBJ2-3; 8 bases match TRBD2. Germline V gives CDR1 SGHTA, CDR2 FQGNSA. V was pared by 2 bases and J by 5 bases, with 9 bases of the junction left unmatched. There are 16 residues in the CDR3.

The chain links TRBV2 to TRBJ2-6; 7 positions agree with TRBD1. There are 18 residues in the CDR3. V gave up 3 bases and J gave up 0 bases; unmatched junction bases: 8. CDR1 is SNHLY, CDR2 FYNNEI, per germline. The CDR3 DNA sequence: TGTGCCAGCAGTGAGCGGACAGGCCTAATCTCTGGGGCCAACGTCCTGACTTTC. This translates into CASSERTGLISGANVLTF.

The V call is TRBV20-1, the J call TRBJ2-2; D call uncertain. The V gene's germline CDR1 is DFQATT and CDR2 SNEGSKA (reference sequence). The CDR3 is made up of 13 amino acids. Trimming took 3 bases from V and 3 from J, leaving 8 bases between them. The CDR3 sequence is CSASGLYTGELFF. The CDR3 nucleotides are TGCAGTGCTAGTGGGCTCTACACCGGGGAGCTGTTTTTT.

The chain joins TRBV23-1 to TRBJ2-1; D gene unclear. TRBV23-1 is marked as an open reading frame, function uncertain. This CDR3 has 15 residues. The V gene lost 3 bases and the J gene lost 5 bases, with 14 bases spanning the gap. In nucleotides, the CDR3 is TGCGCCAGCAGTCACCGGGTTTCTTGGGACAATGAGCAGTTCTTC. Protein sequence: CASSHRVSWDNEQFF.

The chain recombines TRBV3-1 (or the pseudogene TRBV3-2) with TRBJ1-6, with 10 bases that match TRBD1. The CDR3 length is 17 residues. The germline gives CDR1 LGHDT, CDR2 YNNKEL (reference sequence). The V gene end was trimmed by 1 base and the J gene end by 10 bases; junction bases not matched to a gene: 10. CDR3 in DNA: TGTGCCAGCAGCCAAGGGACAGGGGGACGGTCAAGGTCACCCCTCCACTTT. The encoded protein is CASSQGTGGRSRSPLHF.

This chain joins TRBV28 and TRBJ2-1; 10 bases map to TRBD2. The CDR3 has 15 residues. With 1 base clipped from V and 8 bases from J, the junction kept 5 bases outside the gene matches. From germline, CDR1 is MDHEN and CDR2 SYDVKM. The CDR3 nucleotides are TGTGCCAGCAGTTTATCACTAGCGGGATTCGATGAGCAGTTCTTC. Protein: CASSLSLAGFDEQFF.

This clone was counted only a few times. The chain links TRBV7-8 to TRBJ1-6, with D uncertain. The CDR3 is 15 residues long. Germline CDR1 is SGHVS and CDR2 is FQNEAQ. V lost 2 bases to trimming and J lost 8 bases, with 13 bases between them. CDR3 sequence: CASSLREGKDSPLHF. The CDR3 DNA follows: TGTGCCAGCAGCTTAAGGGAGGGAAAGGATTCACCCCTCCACTTT.

The chain joins TRBV27 to TRBJ2-7; 9 nucleotides agree with TRBD1. J was trimmed by 3 bases and V by 6 bases; bases with no gene match: 3. Germline values: CDR1 MNHEY, CDR2 SMNVEV (reference sequence). There are 13 residues in the CDR3. The CDR3 DNA follows: TGTGCCAGCAGAACAGGGGGCATCTACGAGCAGTACTTC. Its protein is CASRTGGIYEQYF.